Listed here is a single T cell receptor (beta chain). The specificity of this receptor is unknown. It has no much larger one-base neighbor in the sample; base qualities were not kept. Explained via the paper, the time point label denotes: individuals recovered from natural SARS-CoV-2 infection. These data come from a study of Ad26.COV2.S vaccination and SARS-CoV-2 variants (dated by TCRdb to the early 2020s). In terms of the full investigation: The specificity and breadth of SARS-CoV-2-reactive T cell receptors after Ad26.COV2.S vaccination were assessed by TCRbeta repertoire sequencing. A total of 32 samples were included in the TCR-sequenced set, comprising about 20 Ad26.COV2.S vaccine recipients, 5 placebo recipients and 8 SARS-CoV-2 convalescent individuals.

TCRbeta CDR3 regions were sequenced with the immunoSEQ Assay. After extraction, genomic DNA underwent amplification by bias-controlled multiplex PCR, followed by high-throughput sequencing. Per the authors' processing: To quantify the absolute abundance of every unique TCRbeta CDR3 region, sequences were collapsed and filtered. T cell fraction was estimated by normalizing TCRbeta template counts to usable DNA, with usable DNA measured through amplification of reference genes found in all nucleated cells. Repertoire TCRs were annotated as SARS-CoV-2-specific when V gene, CDR3 amino acid sequence and J gene were exactly matched to a known reactive TCR set. The reference SARS-CoV-2 TCR set was derived from MIRA and filtered for enrichment in COVID-19-positive ImmuneCODE repertoires, a step that removed public or cross-reactive TCRs. Drawing on the MIRA antigens, annotated TCRs were analysed further at the level of specific ORF or position within ORF. Depth was the summed frequency of annotated unique rearrangements, while breadth was defined as annotated unique rearrangements over total unique productive rearrangements. Two-sided Wilcoxon rank-sum tests were applied when comparing TCR breadth between groups. TCRdb provides this immuneACCESS table in a form limited to in-frame rearrangements. Some clones are lacking; in checked studies, under half of them reflect an unresolved V gene, and why the rest are absent is not known. The V and J calls and clone size were taken over from that table, and D and trimming were inferred from the DNA. The sample profile shows about 350,000 clones; 90% to 95% of them were found once. Roughly 3.9% of the sample rests with the top ten.

The paper as a whole reports these results and caveats: Compared with placebo recipients, Ad26.COV2.S recipients showed higher spike-specific TCR breadth (P = 0.0014). Vaccine and placebo recipients had comparable non-spike TCR breadth, which fits with the vaccine containing only spike. After vaccination, spike-specific CD8+ and CD4+ T cell responses were reported to show substantial breadth. According to the authors, total T cell responses may have been underestimated by the TCR breadth and depth analyses.

In the germline V gene (reference sequence), CDR1 corresponds to SEHNR and CDR2 to FQNEAQ. The CDR3, from cysteine to phenylalanine, totals 16 residues. The DNA shown is the 48-base CDR3, in frame from base 1. A distance of 20 bases separates the germline ends of V and J, which lose 4 bases and 5 bases respectively. The TCR sequence derives from a human donor who had recovered from COVID-19. The input for sequencing was peripheral blood, taken after recovery from COVID-19. The rearranged segments are TRBV7-9 and TRBJ2-5; perhaps TRBD1 is the D gene, with 5 bases matching. CDR3 sequence: CASSYLVSGNQETQYF. The DNA is TGTGCCAGCAGCTACCTCGTTTCAGGGAATCAGGAGACCCAGTACTTC.